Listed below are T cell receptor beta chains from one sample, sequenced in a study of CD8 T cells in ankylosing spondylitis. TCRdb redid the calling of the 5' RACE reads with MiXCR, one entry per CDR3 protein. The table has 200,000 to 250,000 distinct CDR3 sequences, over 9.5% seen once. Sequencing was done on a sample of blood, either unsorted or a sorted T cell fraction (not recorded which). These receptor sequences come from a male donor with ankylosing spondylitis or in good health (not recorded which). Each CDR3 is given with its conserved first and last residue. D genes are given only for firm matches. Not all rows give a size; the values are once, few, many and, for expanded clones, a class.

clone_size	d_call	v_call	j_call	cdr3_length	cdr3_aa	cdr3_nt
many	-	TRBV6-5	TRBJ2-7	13	CASSYRVSYEQYF	TGTGCCAGCAGTTACAGGGTATCCTACGAGCAGTACTTC
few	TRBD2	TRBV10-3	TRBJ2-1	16	CAISEGIGSGGHEQFF	TGTGCCATCAGTGAGGGAATTGGTAGCGGGGGCCATGAGCAGTTCTTC
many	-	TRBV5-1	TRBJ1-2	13	CASSDGPGYGYTF	TGCGCCAGCAGCGATGGTCCGGGGTATGGCTACACCTTC
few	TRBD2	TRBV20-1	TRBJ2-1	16	CSARVEASGGDNEQFF	TGCAGTGCTAGAGTGGAAGCTAGCGGGGGGGACAATGAGCAGTTCTTC
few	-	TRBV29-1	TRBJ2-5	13	CGGGATYLETQYF	TGCGGAGGTGGGGCGACATACTTAGAGACCCAGTACTTC
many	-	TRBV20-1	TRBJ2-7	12	CSAGPDFYEQYF	TGCAGTGCCGGTCCAGATTTTTACGAGCAGTACTTC
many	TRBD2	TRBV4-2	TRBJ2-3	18	CASSLNSLSGGSTDTQYF	TGTGCCAGCAGCCTCAACTCCCTCAGCGGGGGGAGCACAGATACGCAGTATTTT
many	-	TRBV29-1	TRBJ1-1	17	CSVLLRTQRKANTEAFF	TGCAGCGTTCTCTTACGGACCCAAAGGAAGGCGAACACTGAAGCTTTCTTT
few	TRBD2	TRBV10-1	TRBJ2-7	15	CASSERLAGGGEQYF	TGCGCCAGCAGTGAGAGGCTAGCGGGTGGGGGAGAGCAGTACTTC
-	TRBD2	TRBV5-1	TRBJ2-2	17	CASTPSLAGGLDGELFF	TGCGCCAGCACCCCTTCACTAGCGGGGGGGCTTGACGGGGAGCTGTTTTTT
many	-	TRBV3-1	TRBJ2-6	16	CASSQDLDSGANVLTF	TGTGCCAGCAGCCAAGACCTCGATTCTGGGGCCAACGTCCTGACTTTC
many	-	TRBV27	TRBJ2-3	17	CASSFPSATGYTDTQYF	TGTGCCAGCAGTTTTCCCTCGGCGACAGGTTACACAGATACGCAGTATTTT
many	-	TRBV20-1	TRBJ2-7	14	CSARLGGITYEQYF	TGCAGTGCTAGATTGGGCGGTATAACCTACGAGCAGTACTTC
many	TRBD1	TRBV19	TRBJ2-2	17	CASSIVSRTGIPGELFF	TGTGCCAGTAGTATTGTCTCGCGGACAGGAATCCCCGGGGAGCTGTTTTTT
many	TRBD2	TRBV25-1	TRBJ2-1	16	CASSSSAGGPYNEQFF	TGTGCCAGCAGTTCGTCGGCGGGAGGGCCTTACAATGAGCAGTTCTTC
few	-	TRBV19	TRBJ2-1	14	CASSIGWGAYEQFF	TGTGCCAGTAGTATAGGTTGGGGGGCCTACGAGCAGTTCTTC
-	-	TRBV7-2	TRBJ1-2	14	CASSLELVYYGYTF	TGTGCCAGCAGCTTAGAGTTGGTATACTATGGCTACACCTTC
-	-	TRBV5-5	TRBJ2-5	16	CASSQIYLGYQETQYF	TGTGCCAGCAGCCAGATTTATCTGGGGTACCAAGAGACCCAGTACTTC
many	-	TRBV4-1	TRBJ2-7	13	CASSQEAVGEQYF	TGCGCCAGCAGCCAAGAGGCCGTGGGGGAGCAGTACTTC
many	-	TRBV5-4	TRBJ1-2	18	CASSLGLGLRDYDYGYTF	TGTGCCAGCAGCTTGGGGTTGGGGCTTCGGGACTATGACTATGGCTACACCTTC
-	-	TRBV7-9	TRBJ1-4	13	CASSFGQHEKLFF	TGTGCCAGCAGCTTTGGCCAGCATGAAAAACTGTTTTTT
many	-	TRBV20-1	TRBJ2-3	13	CSAGAGWSDTQYF	TGCAGTGCTGGGGCAGGGTGGTCAGATACGCAGTATTTT
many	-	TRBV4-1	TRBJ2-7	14	CASAARTGPYEQYF	TGCGCCAGCGCAGCGCGCACAGGCCCCTACGAGCAGTACTTC
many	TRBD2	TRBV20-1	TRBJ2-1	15	CSARNSGRARNEQFF	TGCAGTGCTAGAAATAGCGGGAGGGCCAGAAATGAGCAGTTCTTC
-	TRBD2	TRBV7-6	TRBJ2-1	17	CASSLGALSGGYNEQFF	TGTGCCAGCAGCTTAGGAGCCCTAAGCGGGGGTTACAATGAGCAGTTCTTC
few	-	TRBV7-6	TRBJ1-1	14	CASGKGGVNTEAFF	TGTGCCAGCGGGAAGGGAGGGGTGAACACTGAAGCTTTCTTT
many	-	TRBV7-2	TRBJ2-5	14	CASSPMSGQETQYF	TGTGCCAGCAGCCCTATGAGCGGGCAAGAGACCCAGTACTTC
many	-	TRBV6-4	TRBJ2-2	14	CASSVFSNTGELFF	TGTGCCAGCAGTGTTTTCAGCAACACCGGGGAGCTGTTTTTT
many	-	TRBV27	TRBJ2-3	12	CASSFTADTQYF	TGTGCCAGCAGTTTTACAGCAGATACGCAGTATTTT
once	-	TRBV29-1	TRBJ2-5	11	CSVHWGETQYF	TGCAGCGTTCACTGGGGGGAGACCCAGTACTTC
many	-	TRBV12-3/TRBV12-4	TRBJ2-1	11	CASSQYNEQFF	TGTGCCAGCAGTCAATATAATGAGCAGTTCTTC